Each of the 25 T cell receptor beta chains below was sequenced from the same sample in a study of blood T cell repertoires in COVID-19. Generated by immunoSEQ multiplex PCR, the TCRdb table keeps only in-frame clones and is missing some. Here the sample spans a few hundred thousand clones, roughly 86% being singletons. Material: PBMCs or T cells enriched from blood (not recorded which). The origin of the receptors is a woman aged 18 to 35 who had recovered from COVID-19.

This clone was seen a single time. DNA of the CDR3: TGTGCCAGCAGCCCAACGCAGGGGGTTCGGATAAATGAAAAACTGTTTTTT. It specifies CASSPTQGVRINEKLFF. This chain connects TRBV7-2 to TRBJ1-4, with 7 bases identical to TRBD1. V dropped 5 bases and J dropped 5; count of bases not matched to a gene: 14. Germline-derived CDR1 and CDR2 are SGHTA and FQGNSA. This CDR3 spans 17 amino acids.

V and J are TRBV9 and TRBJ2-5; 10 nucleotides match TRBD1. The CDR3 runs to 14 residues. The V gene's germline CDR1 is SGDLS and CDR2 YYNGEE. The junction had 5 bases not matched to a gene; V was cut back by 4 bases and J by 5 bases. In DNA form, the CDR3 reads TGTGCCAGCAGCTGGACAGGGGGGAAGGAGACCCAGTACTTC. Translating gives CASSWTGGKETQYF.

The chain recombines TRBV19 with TRBJ1-4, with D possibly TRBD1 on 6 matching bases. Germline values: CDR1 LNHDA, CDR2 SQIVND (reference sequence). Trimming stripped 8 bases from V and 4 bases from J, with 20 bases between. This CDR3 has 16 residues. In nucleotides, the CDR3 is TGTGCCAGTCGGAACTCACAGGGAGGGGATAATGAAAAACTGTTTTTT. Protein product: CASRNSQGGDNEKLFF.

This chain joins TRBV11-2 and TRBJ2-7; D uncertain. Trimming took off 1 base at V and 4 bases at J, with 14 bases between the two ends. In germline, CDR1 is SGHAT, CDR2 FQNNGV. The CDR3 spans 15 residues. The CDR3 nucleotides are TGTGCCAGCAGCTTAGTAGGTCAACGCGGTTACGAGCAGTACTTC. The encoded protein is CASSLVGQRGYEQYF.

The V call is TRBV4-2, the J call TRBJ1-6; D is possibly TRBD1 (6 bases). CDR1 LGHNA and CDR2 YNFKEQ come from the germline V gene. Trimming left V 11 bases short and J 0 bases short, with 23 bases between. This CDR3 region has 18 residues. CDR3 in amino acids: CAGPQGTGTSSYNSPLHF. CDR3 nucleotides: TGTGCCGGCCCACAGGGCACGGGGACAAGCTCCTATAATTCACCCCTCCACTTT.

The genes are TRBV29-1 and TRBJ1-1, with D perhaps matching TRBD1 (6 bases). The V end was cut by 6 bases, the J end by 4 bases, with 12 bases between. CDR1 is SQVTM, CDR2 ANQGSEA, per germline. There are 12 residues in the CDR3. CDR3 sequence reads: CSVETGATEAFF. DNA for the CDR3: TGCAGCGTCGAGACAGGAGCCACTGAAGCTTTCTTT.

This clone was seen once. This chain links TRBV12-5 with TRBJ2-1, with 9 nucleotides matching TRBD2. The CDR3 covers 18 residues. Trimming at V came to 1 base and at J to 4 bases, leaving 11 bases not matched to a gene. Germline values: CDR1 LGHNT, CDR2 FRNRAP. The CDR3 region is CASGLERAGGPLYNEQFF. The CDR3 DNA reads as TGTGCTAGTGGTTTGGAAAGGGCGGGAGGGCCTTTGTACAATGAGCAGTTCTTC.

This chain links TRBV6-2 or TRBV6-3 with TRBJ2-1; possibly TRBD1 for D (6 bases). This CDR3 comprises 13 residues. CDR1 is MNHEY and CDR2 is SVGEGT in the germline V gene. V was pared by 3 bases and J by 10 bases, with 13 bases between. The CDR3 sequence is CASSYARGREQFF. The CDR3 nucleotides are TGTGCCAGCAGTTATGCCAGGGGAAGAGAGCAGTTCTTC.

A few counts support this clone. This chain connects TRBV7-2 to TRBJ2-1, with a weak D call TRBD2 (5 bases). The germline CDR1 and CDR2 sequences are SGHTA and FQGNSA. CDR3 length equals 14 residues. V shed 5 bases and J shed 7 bases, with 15 bases lying between them. In DNA form, the CDR3 reads TGTGCCAGCAGCCCCGAAGGACTCGGGAATGAGCAGTTCTTC. Its translation is CASSPEGLGNEQFF.

The rearrangement joins TRBV15 to TRBJ2-5; 9 bases line up with TRBD2. Per germline, CDR1 LNHNV and CDR2 YYDKDF (reference sequence). The CDR3 consists of 17 residues. V lost 4 bases to trimming and J lost 7 bases; unmatched junction nucleotides: 16. The CDR3 DNA follows: TGTGCCACCAGCAACCCGGGACTAGCAGTCCTCCGGGGGACCCAGTACTTC. It codes for CATSNPGLAVLRGTQYF.

The gene calls are TRBV7-3 and TRBJ1-3; 7 positions match TRBD1. The CDR3 extends over 15 amino acids. CDR1 and CDR2 from the germline V gene are SGHTA and FQGTGA. With V trimmed by 5 bases and J by 0 bases, 4 bases remained unmatched. The CDR3: CASSATGDSGNTIYF. CDR3 in DNA: TGTGCCAGCAGCGCAACAGGGGACTCTGGAAACACCATATATTTT.

The V gene is TRBV5-1, the J gene TRBJ1-3; D not certain. CDR3 length equals 14 residues. In germline, CDR1 is SGHRS, CDR2 YFSETQ. The V gene lost 4 bases and the J gene lost 0 bases, with 8 bases spanning the gap. CDR3 sequence reads: CASSAGNSGNTIYF. The DNA of the CDR3 is TGCGCCAGCAGCGCGGGGAACTCTGGAAACACCATATATTTT.

The chain uses TRBV7-8 and TRBJ1-1, with 7 bases aligning to TRBD1. The V segment lost 1 base and the J segment 4 bases; nucleotides outside the gene matches: 3. CDR1 and CDR2 (germline): SGHVS, FQNEAQ. The CDR3 spans 14 residues. The CDR3 is CASSLEGASTEAFF. The CDR3 nucleotides are TGTGCCAGCAGCTTAGAGGGGGCGAGCACTGAAGCTTTCTTT.

The CDR3 bases are TGTGCCAGCAGCTTGGCTAGGTTGCGGGGTTCAGATACGCAGTATTTT. It specifies CASSLARLRGSDTQYF. The genes are TRBV7-2 and TRBJ2-3; perhaps TRBD2 as D (6 bases). Germline V CDR1 and CDR2: SGHTA, FQGNSA. The CDR3 has 16 amino acids. V was cut by 3 bases and J by 4 bases, with 17 bases left in between.

The gene calls are TRBV18 and TRBJ2-5; 8 bases are a match to TRBD1. The CDR3 is 14 residues long. V lost 2 bases to trimming and J lost 3 bases; unmatched junction nucleotides: 2. Germline V gives CDR1 KGHSH, CDR2 LQKENI. In DNA, the CDR3 is TGTGCCAGCTCACCAGACAGGGGAAAAGAGACCCAGTACTTC. Translation: CASSPDRGKETQYF.

The chain has TRBV28 and TRBJ2-1; TRBD2 aligns across 7 bases. The CDR3 extends over 16 amino acids. Losses at the gene ends were 4 bases for V and 3 bases for J; bases not matched to a gene: 9. Germline CDR1 reads MDHEN; CDR2 reads SYDVKM. The CDR3 loop is CASSSYSGAFYNEQFF. The CDR3 bases are TGTGCCAGCAGTTCATACAGCGGGGCATTCTACAATGAGCAGTTCTTC.

This clone was seen a single time. The rearrangement links TRBV9 to TRBJ1-1; a possible D gene is TRBD1 (5 bases). Trimming shortened V by 3 bases and J by 5 bases, and 14 bases separated the two germline ends. The CDR3 runs to 14 residues. The germline V gene encodes CDR1 SGDLS and CDR2 YYNGEE. The CDR3 bases are TGTGCCAGCAGCGCGGGGACCCGGGGGACTGAAGCTTTCTTT. Encoded protein: CASSAGTRGTEAFF.

The chain combines TRBV6-2 or TRBV6-3 with TRBJ1-2, with unresolved D. The CDR3 has 16 residues. CDR1 is MNHEY, CDR2 SVGEGT, per germline. Trimming stripped 2 bases from V and 0 bases from J, with 13 bases between. CDR3 sequence reads: CASSYGPRGSNYGYTF. CDR3 DNA sequence: TGTGCCAGCAGTTACGGTCCCCGAGGATCTAACTATGGCTACACCTTC.

The chain joins TRBV30 to TRBJ1-1, with D hard to call. The V and J ends lost 2 bases and 1 base respectively, with 5 bases between them. Germline-derived CDR1 and CDR2 are GTSNPN and SVGIG (reference sequence). The length of the CDR3 is 12 residues. The chain's CDR3 is CAWSLENTEAFF. The CDR3 DNA is TGTGCCTGGAGTTTAGAGAACACTGAAGCTTTCTTT.

The chain links TRBV6-5 to TRBJ1-1, with no clear D. Deletions cut 6 bases from V and 8 bases from J, with 13 bases between. The CDR3 consists of 12 residues. CDR1 MNHEY and CDR2 SVGAGI come from the germline V gene. The CDR3 DNA reads TGTGCCAGCAGCCATCGAACAGAGGAAGCTTTCTTT. Encoded protein: CASSHRTEEAFF.

The V and J genes are TRBV19 and TRBJ2-5; 7 bases are shared with TRBD2. CDR3 length: 14 amino acids. CDR1 and CDR2 (germline): LNHDA, SQIVND (reference sequence). With V trimmed by 3 bases and J by 5 bases, 6 bases remained unmatched. The chain's CDR3 is CASSITRDYETQYF. CDR3 sequence (DNA): TGTGCCAGTAGTATTACCCGGGACTATGAGACCCAGTACTTC.

The chain recombines TRBV7-7 with TRBJ2-7; 7 bases line up with TRBD2. Germline V gives CDR1 SSHAT, CDR2 FNYEAQ (reference sequence). V dropped 1 base and J dropped 0; count of bases not matched to a gene: 3. The CDR3 is 15 amino acids. CDR3 nucleotides: TGTGCCAGCAGCTTAGGTAGCGGGTCCTCCTACGAGCAGTACTTC. Translating it yields CASSLGSGSSYEQYF.

This clone occurred a few times. V is TRBV5-1 and J is TRBJ1-5; 8 bases match TRBD1. The CDR3 runs to 15 residues. Trimming cost V 2 bases and J 3 bases; bases outside gene matches: 4. The germline gives CDR1 SGHRS, CDR2 YFSETQ. The CDR3 DNA sequence: TGCGCCAGCAGCTTAGGGGACAGGTACAATCAGCCCCAGCATTTT. Amino acids: CASSLGDRYNQPQHF.

This clone has just one count. This chain connects TRBV7-2 to TRBJ2-2; D not resolved. The CDR3 extends over 14 amino acids. Germline CDR1 is SGHTA and CDR2 is FQGNSA. Trimming cost V 1 base and J 5 bases, with 8 bases left between them. CDR3 sequence (DNA): TGTGCCAGCAGCTTAGTGGTTCGGACCGGGGAGCTGTTTTTT. It is translated as CASSLVVRTGELFF.

The chain couples TRBV11-1 to TRBJ2-7; D perhaps matches TRBD1 (6 bases). The germline V gene has CDR1 SGHAT and CDR2 FQDESV (reference sequence). V was shortened by 4 bases and J by 5 bases, with 21 bases between the two germline ends. The CDR3 totals 16 residues. The DNA of the CDR3 is TGTGCCAGCAGCTCCGCATTGACAGGAAGGGTGGACGAGCAGTACTTC. This encodes CASSSALTGRVDEQYF.